The sequence of this T cell receptor (beta chain) was determined in a study of T cells in Graves' hyperthyroidism and ophthalmopathy. Hyperthyroidism had been newly diagnosed in patients aged 18 to 65, and its duration was under 2 months. Patients with uncontrolled infections, other autoimmune diseases, pregnancy or lactation were excluded. Fresh 10 ml peripheral blood yielded PBMCs. The CDR3 regions of TCR beta were amplified from RNA transcripts. RT-PCR in the first round (using the HTBI primer set) targeted the TCR CDR3. TCRdb independently ran MiXCR on the multiplex PCR reads; one entry per CDR3 protein. The sample includes 800,000 or so distinct CDR3 sequences, 35% to 40% of them seen just once. V shed 5 bases and J shed 1 base, with 15 bases lying between them. Germline CDR1 reads SGHRS; CDR2 reads YFSETQ. The CDR3 has 15 residues.

V usage is TRBV5-1 and J usage is TRBJ1-1; tentative D call: TRBD1 (5 bases). The specimen was blood. This TCR was sampled from a man between 18 and 35 years old with Graves' hyperthyroidism. CDR3 residues: CASSPAPTGNTEAFF. CDR3 sequence (DNA): TGCGCCAGCAGTCCCGCCCCCACAGGGAACACTGAAGCTTTCTTT.